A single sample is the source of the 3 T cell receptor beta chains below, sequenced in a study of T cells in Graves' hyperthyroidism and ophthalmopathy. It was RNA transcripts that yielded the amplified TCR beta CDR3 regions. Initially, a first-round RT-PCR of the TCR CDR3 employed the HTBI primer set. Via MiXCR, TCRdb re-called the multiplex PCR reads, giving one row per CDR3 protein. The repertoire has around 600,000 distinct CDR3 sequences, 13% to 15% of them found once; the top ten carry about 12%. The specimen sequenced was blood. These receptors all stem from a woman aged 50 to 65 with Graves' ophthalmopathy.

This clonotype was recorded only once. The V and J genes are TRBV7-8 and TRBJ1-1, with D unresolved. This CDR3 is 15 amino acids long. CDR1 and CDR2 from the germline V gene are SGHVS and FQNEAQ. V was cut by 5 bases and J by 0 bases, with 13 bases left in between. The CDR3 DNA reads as TGTGCCAGCAGCGAAACACTAGAGATGAACACTGAAGCTTTCTTT. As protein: CASSETLEMNTEAFF.

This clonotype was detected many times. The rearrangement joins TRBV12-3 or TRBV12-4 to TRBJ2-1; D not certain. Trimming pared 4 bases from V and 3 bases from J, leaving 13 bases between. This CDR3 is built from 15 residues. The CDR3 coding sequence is TGTGCCAGCAGTTCCACCGGCCTTATCTACAATGAGCAGTTCTTC. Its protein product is CASSSTGLIYNEQFF.

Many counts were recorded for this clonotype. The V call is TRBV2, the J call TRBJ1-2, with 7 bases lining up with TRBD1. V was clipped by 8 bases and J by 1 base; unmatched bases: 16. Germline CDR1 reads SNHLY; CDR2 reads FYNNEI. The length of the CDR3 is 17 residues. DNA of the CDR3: TGTGCCAGCGCCGGTGGGGGACAGCTAACACTTAACTATGGCTACACCTTC. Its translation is CASAGGGQLTLNYGYTF.